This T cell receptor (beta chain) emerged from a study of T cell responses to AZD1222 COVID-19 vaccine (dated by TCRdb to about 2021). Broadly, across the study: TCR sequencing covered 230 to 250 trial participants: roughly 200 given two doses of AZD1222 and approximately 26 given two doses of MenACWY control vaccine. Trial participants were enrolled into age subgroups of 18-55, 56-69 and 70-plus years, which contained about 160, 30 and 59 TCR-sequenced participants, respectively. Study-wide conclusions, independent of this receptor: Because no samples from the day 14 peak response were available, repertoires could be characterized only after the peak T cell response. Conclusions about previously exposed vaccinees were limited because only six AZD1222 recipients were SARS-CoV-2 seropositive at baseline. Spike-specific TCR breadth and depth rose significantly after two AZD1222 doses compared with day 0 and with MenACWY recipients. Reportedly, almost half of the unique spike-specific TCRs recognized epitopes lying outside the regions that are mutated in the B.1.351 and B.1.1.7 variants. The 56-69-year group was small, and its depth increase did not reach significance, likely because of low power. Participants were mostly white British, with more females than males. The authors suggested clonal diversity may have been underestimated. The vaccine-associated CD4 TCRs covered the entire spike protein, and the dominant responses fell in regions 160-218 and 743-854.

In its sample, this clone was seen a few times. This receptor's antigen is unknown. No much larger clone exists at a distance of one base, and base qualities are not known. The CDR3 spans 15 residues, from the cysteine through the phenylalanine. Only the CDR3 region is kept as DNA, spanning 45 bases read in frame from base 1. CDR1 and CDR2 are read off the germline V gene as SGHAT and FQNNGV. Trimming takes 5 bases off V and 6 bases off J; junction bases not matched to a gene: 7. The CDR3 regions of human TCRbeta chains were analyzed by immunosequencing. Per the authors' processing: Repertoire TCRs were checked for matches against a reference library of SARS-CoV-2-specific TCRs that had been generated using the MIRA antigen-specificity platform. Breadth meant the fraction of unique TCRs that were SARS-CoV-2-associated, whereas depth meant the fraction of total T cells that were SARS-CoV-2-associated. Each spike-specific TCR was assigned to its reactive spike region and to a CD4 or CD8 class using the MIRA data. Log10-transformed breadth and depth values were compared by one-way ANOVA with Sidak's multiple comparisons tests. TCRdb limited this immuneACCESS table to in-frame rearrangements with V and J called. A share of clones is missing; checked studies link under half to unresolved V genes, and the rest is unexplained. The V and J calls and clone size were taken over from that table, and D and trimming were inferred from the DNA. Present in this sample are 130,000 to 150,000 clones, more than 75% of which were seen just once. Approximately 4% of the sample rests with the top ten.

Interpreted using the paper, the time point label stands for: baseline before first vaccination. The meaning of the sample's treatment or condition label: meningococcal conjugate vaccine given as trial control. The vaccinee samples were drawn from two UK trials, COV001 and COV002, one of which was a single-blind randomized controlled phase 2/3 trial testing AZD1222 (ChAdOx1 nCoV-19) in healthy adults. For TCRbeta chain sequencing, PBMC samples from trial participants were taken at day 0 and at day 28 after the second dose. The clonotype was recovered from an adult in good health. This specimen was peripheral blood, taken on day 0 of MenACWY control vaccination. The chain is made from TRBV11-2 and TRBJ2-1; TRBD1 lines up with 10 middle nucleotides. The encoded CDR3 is CASSQTGGLLNEQFF. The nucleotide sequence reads TGTGCCAGCAGCCAGACAGGGGGCCTACTCAATGAGCAGTTCTTC.